A single sample gave rise to the 5 T cell receptor beta chains below, sequenced in a study of OX40 agonist ivuxolimab in advanced cancers. Measured with immunoSEQ multiplex PCR; TCRdb has only the in-frame clones, and not every one. The top ten clones hold 0.45% to 0.6% of a sample with tens of thousands of clones, 88% of them seen once. The sequences come from CD4+ or CD8+ T cells sorted from blood, collected in a trial of the OX40 agonist ivuxolimab. The receptors here all came from an adult with an advanced solid tumor such as melanoma, head and neck, liver or kidney cancer.

Points on this clone: Without the conserved terminal phenylalanine or tryptophan, this CDR3 likely stems from a read error. This rearrangement joins TRBV11-2 to TRBJ1-6, with a possible D match to TRBD1 (5 bases). Trimming pared 0 bases from V and 7 bases from J, leaving 10 bases between. The length of the CDR3 is 15 residues. Germline CDR1 SGHAT, CDR2 FQNNGV. The CDR3 loop is CASSLETAVNSPLHL. CDR3 sequence (DNA): TGTGCCAGCAGCTTAGAGACAGCGGTAAATTCACCCCTCCACCTT.

The rearrangement links TRBV12-5 to TRBJ2-3; D perhaps matches TRBD1 (6 bases). Germline V gene sequence: CDR1 LGHNT, CDR2 FRNRAP. The V and J ends lost 6 bases and 0 bases respectively, with 25 bases between them. The CDR3 is 19 residues long. In DNA, the CDR3 is TGTGCTAGTGGCAACGGAGGTTGGGGACACAGTATTAGCACAGATACGCAGTATTTT. Its protein product is CASGNGGWGHSISTDTQYF.

The gene calls are TRBV18 and TRBJ1-4; D gene unclear. Germline V gene lookup returns CDR1 KGHSH and CDR2 LQKENI. V was pared by 2 bases and J by 8 bases, with 9 bases between. CDR3 length equals 13 residues. CDR3 coding DNA: TGTGCCAGCTCACCAGAGATGCGGGAAAAACTGTTTTTT. Protein sequence: CASSPEMREKLFF. The full variable domain, in which reference TRBV18 and TRBJ1-4 provide the parts outside the CDR3, is NAGVMQNPRHLVRRRGQEARLRCSPMKGHSHVYWYRQLPEEGLKFMVYLQKENIIDESGMPKERFSAEFPKEGPSILRIQQVVRGDSAAYFCASSPEMREKLFFGSGTQLSVL.

The J gene is TRBJ1-1, the V gene TRBV5-8, with D possibly matching TRBD1 (6 bases). This CDR3 has 13 residues. Germline V gene sequence: CDR1 SGHTS, CDR2 YDEGEE. V lost 1 base, J lost 6 bases, and 10 bases lay in between. The CDR3 reads CASSLQGFSEAFF. DNA of the CDR3: TGTGCCAGCAGCTTGCAGGGGTTCTCTGAAGCTTTCTTT. The full variable domain, completed using reference TRBV5-8 and TRBJ1-1, is EAGVTQSPTHLIKTRGQQATLRCSPISGHTSVYWYQQALGLGLQFLLWYDEGEERNRGNFPPRFSGRQFPNYSSELNVNALELEDSALYLCASSLQGFSEAFFGQGTRLTVV.

The V call is TRBV4-1, the J call TRBJ2-7; TRBD1 matches 11 bases. Germline V lookup: CDR1 MGHRA, CDR2 YSYEKL. This CDR3 spans 15 amino acids. With V trimmed by 5 bases and J by 7 bases, 10 bases remained unmatched. The CDR3 loop reads CASSNPGQGVKEQYF. The DNA of the CDR3 is TGCGCCAGCAGCAATCCGGGACAGGGGGTAAAAGAGCAGTACTTC.